Following are 17 T cell receptor beta chains from one sample sequenced in a study of T cell repertoires in cytomegalovirus infection. TCRdb redid the calling of the reads with MiXCR, one entry per CDR3 protein. The sample lists approximately 990,000 distinct CDR3 sequences; about a third were seen once. Antigens of these TCRs are unknown. Sequencing used cultured CD8+ T cells from PBMCs, obtained from culture after CMV antigen stimulation. The source of these receptors is a human donor in good health (CMV status not recorded). Some clones in this sample may be carry-over from other donors' samples.

The sample holds many counts of this clonotype. This chain links TRBV6-2 or TRBV6-3 with TRBJ1-5; D gene ambiguous. Per the germline V gene, CDR1 is MNHEY and CDR2 is SVGEGT. V lost 2 bases, J lost 4 bases, and 9 bases lay in between. The CDR3 totals 14 residues. The CDR3 DNA reads TGTGCCAGCAGTTACCCACAGAGAAATCAGCCCCAGCATTTT. Protein: CASSYPQRNQPQHF.

This chain links TRBV4-1 with TRBJ2-1, with TRBD1 as a possible D gene (6 bases). Per germline, CDR1 MGHRA and CDR2 YSYEKL. Trimming shortened V by 5 bases and J by 5 bases, and 16 bases separated the two germline ends. The CDR3 consists of 15 residues. CDR3 sequence reads: CASSKVVGDNNEQFF. The DNA for the CDR3 is TGCGCCAGCAGCAAAGTAGTGGGGGACAACAATGAGCAGTTCTTC.

This chain links TRBV7-9 with TRBJ2-7; no clear D gene. The CDR3 runs to 15 residues. The ends were cut back, 4 bases at V and 2 bases at J, with 15 bases in the middle. Germline V lookup: CDR1 SEHNR, CDR2 FQNEAQ (reference sequence). CDR3 protein: CASSSPEAGAYEQYV. The CDR3 DNA follows: TGTGCCAGCAGCTCCCCCGAGGCAGGAGCCTACGAGCAGTACGTC.

CDR3 nucleotides: TGCAGCGTCGCACCGGGCAATGAGCAGTTCTTC. This gives the protein CSVAPGNEQFF. The chain is built from TRBV29-1 and TRBJ2-1; D remains unclear. Looked up from germline, CDR1 is SQVTM and CDR2 is ANQGSEA. V was shortened by 6 bases and J by 6 bases, with 9 bases between the two germline ends. The length of the CDR3 is 11 residues.

This CDR3 is CASSQSGGRSGNTIYF. The CDR3 coding sequence is TGCGCCAGCAGCCAGTCTGGGGGTAGGTCTGGAAACACCATATATTTT. This sequence joins TRBV4-1 and TRBJ1-3; TRBD1 might be the D (5 bases). V lost 3 bases, J lost 1 base, and 13 bases lay in between. Germline values: CDR1 MGHRA, CDR2 YSYEKL. The length of the CDR3 is 16 residues.

This clonotype was found a few times. The chain uses TRBV7-3 and TRBJ2-2; D remains ambiguous. CDR3 length: 16 residues. CDR1 SGHTA and CDR2 FQGTGA come from the germline V gene. V shed 2 bases and J shed 3 bases, with 13 bases lying between them. CDR3 sequence (DNA): TGTGCCAGCAGCTTAGGCCCTCCCCTGTACACCGGGGAGCTGTTTTTT. It encodes CASSLGPPLYTGELFF. The variable domain in full, completed from reference TRBV7-3 and TRBJ2-2, reads GAGVSQTPSNKVTEKGKYVELRCDPISGHTALYWYRQSLGQGPEFLIYFQGTGAADDSGLPNDRFFAVRPEGSVSTLKIQRTERGDSAVYLCASSLGPPLYTGELFFGEGSRLTVL.

This clonotype was picked up a small number of times. V usage is TRBV20-1 and J usage is TRBJ2-2; tentatively, D is TRBD2 (6 bases). From germline, CDR1 is DFQATT and CDR2 SNEGSKA (reference sequence). V lost 6 bases to trimming and J lost 0 bases, with 11 bases between them. The CDR3 length is 14 residues. DNA for the CDR3: TGCAGTGCCAGGGACTTGTCGAACACCGGGGAGCTGTTTTTT. Encoded protein: CSARDLSNTGELFF.

The sample holds a few counts of this clonotype. As DNA, the CDR3 is TGTGCCAGCAGCTCGCCACAGGGGGCGTCCTACAATGAGCAGTTCTTC. It translates to CASSSPQGASYNEQFF. V and J are TRBV7-6 and TRBJ2-1; 9 bases map to TRBD1. CDR1 SGHVS and CDR2 FNYEAQ come from the germline V gene. J gave up 1 base and V 4 bases, and 5 bases lay outside the gene matches. The CDR3 length is 16 residues.

The gene calls are TRBV4-1 and TRBJ1-1; D is ambiguous. The CDR3 runs 11 residues. V lost 3 bases and J lost 3, with 2 bases in between. The germline gives CDR1 MGHRA, CDR2 YSYEKL. The CDR3, as DNA: TGCGCCAGCAGCCACGACACTGAAGCTTTCTTT. Its translation: CASSHDTEAFF.

This clonotype was seen a single time. The chain has TRBV29-1 and TRBJ1-2; the D gene is possibly TRBD1 (6 bases). V lost 2 bases, J lost 5 bases, and 12 bases lay in between. The CDR3 length is 13 residues. Germline V gives CDR1 SQVTM, CDR2 ANQGSEA. The CDR3 DNA reads TGCAGCGTTGAAAACAGGGATTTTTATGGCTACACCTTC. Translation: CSVENRDFYGYTF.

The CDR3 here is CASSEYYPGQGTGDTEAFF. CDR3 sequence (DNA): TGTGCCAGCAGTGAATATTACCCCGGACAGGGCACCGGGGACACTGAAGCTTTCTTT. This sequence joins TRBV25-1 and TRBJ1-1; 8 bases agree with TRBD1. Germline-derived CDR1 and CDR2 are MGHDK and SYGVNS. The CDR3 is 19 amino acids. V lost 0 bases to trimming and J lost 3 bases; unmatched junction nucleotides: 15.

This clonotype was observed a handful of times. The V call is TRBV27, the J call TRBJ1-2; no firm D call. V was pared by 0 bases and J by 2 bases, with 7 bases between. This CDR3 has 14 amino acids. Germline V CDR1 and CDR2: MNHEY, SMNVEV (reference sequence). As DNA, the CDR3 is TGTGCCAGCAGTTTATCTGGGAAGAACTATGGCTACACCTTC. This encodes CASSLSGKNYGYTF.

The chain combines TRBV20-1 with TRBJ1-5; no firm D call. The CDR3 contains 16 residues. V was trimmed by 0 bases and J by 3 bases, leaving 15 bases between them. Germline CDR1 is DFQATT and CDR2 is SNEGSKA (reference sequence). As DNA, the CDR3 is TGCAGTGCTAGAGATCGGGCAGTGGTTAACAATCAGCCCCAGCATTTT. As protein: CSARDRAVVNNQPQHF.

CDR3 in DNA: TGTGCCAGCCTCCCACGGACAGGGGAATTTAGGAACTATGGCTACACCTTC. It codes for CASLPRTGEFRNYGYTF. This chain joins TRBV6-1 and TRBJ1-2, with 9 bases matching TRBD1. Per germline, CDR1 MNHNS and CDR2 SASEGT. The V and J ends lost 8 bases and 2 bases, in that order; junction bases with no gene match: 15. CDR3 length equals 17 residues.

This clonotype was seen more than once but under ten times. The chain has TRBV5-6 and TRBJ2-3; weak D call: TRBD2 (6 bases). The V gene's germline CDR1 is SGHDT and CDR2 YYEEEE. Trimming left V 7 bases short and J 8 bases short, with 14 bases between. CDR3 length equals 12 residues. The CDR3 loop is CASRGVAVTQYF. In nucleotides, the CDR3 is TGTGCCAGCCGCGGGGTAGCGGTTACGCAGTATTTT. Using reference TRBV5-6 and TRBJ2-3 for the parts outside the CDR3, the full variable domain is DAGVTQSPTHLIKTRGQQVTLRCSPKSGHDTVSWYQQALGQGPQFIFQYYEEEERQRGNFPDRFSGHQFPNYSSELNVNALLLGDSALYLCASRGVAVTQYFGPGTRLTVL.

The chain is built from TRBV27 and TRBJ2-1; the match to TRBD1 covers 8 bases. Germline V gene lookup returns CDR1 MNHEY and CDR2 SMNVEV (reference sequence). V lost 10 bases, J lost 4 bases, and 15 bases stayed unmatched. The length of the CDR3 is 16 residues. CDR3 DNA: TGTGCCACCAACCCCAGAGGGCAGGGGGCGTACAATGAGCAGTTCTTC. This translates into CATNPRGQGAYNEQFF.

Turning to this clonotype: One junction end disagrees with the germline gene, perhaps due to a read error. The chain employs TRBV7-9 and TRBJ2-5; 11 nucleotides align to TRBD2. There are 19 residues in the CDR3. Germline-derived CDR1 and CDR2 are SEHNR and FQNEAQ (reference sequence). CDR3 protein: CVSSYWASGGTPIKETQYF. The CDR3 nucleotides read TGTGTCAGCAGCTACTGGGCTAGCGGGGGGACTCCTATCAAAGAGACCCAGTACTTC. The full variable domain, rest sourced from reference TRBV7-9 and TRBJ2-5, is DTGVSQNPRHKITKRGQNVTFRCDPISEHNRLYWYRQTLGQGPEFLTYFQNEAQLEKSRLLSDRFSAERPKGSFSTLEIQRTEQGDSAMYLCVSSYWASGGTPIKETQYFGPGTRLLVL.